This is a list of T cell receptor beta chains from one sample in a study of metastatic and nonmetastatic thyroid tumors. From the PCR reads, TCRdb re-called clones with MiXCR. Of fewer than 35,000 clones listed, 23% are singletons. Sequenced sample: blood. These receptor sequences come from a female donor with papillary thyroid cancer or a benign thyroid nodule (not recorded which). Some clones in this sample may be carry-over from other donors' samples. CDR3s leave out the opening cysteine and the closing phenylalanine or tryptophan. D genes are given only for firm matches.

d_call,v_call,j_call,cdr3_aa
.,TRBV30,TRBJ2-3,AWSPGGLSTDTQY
.,TRBV7-3,TRBJ2-1,ASILGHNEQF
.,TRBV11-2,TRBJ1-5,ASSLNGRGSGQPQH
TRBD1,TRBV5-1,TRBJ2-7,ASSLVWRQGYEQY
.,TRBV3-1,TRBJ2-2,ASSRARGSTGELF
.,TRBV5-5,TRBJ2-4,ASSPLEDINIQY
TRBD1,TRBV5-1,TRBJ2-1,ASCPGQGNDREQF
TRBD2,TRBV7-8,TRBJ2-7,ASSLVRDILAGRTYEQY
.,TRBV5-1,TRBJ2-7,ASSLTYRDEQY
TRBD2,TRBV20-1,TRBJ2-7,SADRLAGHYEQY
TRBD2,TRBV6-4,TRBJ2-4,ASSDSDAGWSGSSSTKNIQY
TRBD2,TRBV6-1,TRBJ2-1,ASSLLAGSYNEQF
.,TRBV25-1,TRBJ1-2,ASSEGQNYGYT
TRBD1,TRBV18,TRBJ1-6,ASSPGTGVNSPLH
.,TRBV5-1,TRBJ2-7,ASSPRLRQDSYEQY
TRBD2,TRBV7-9,TRBJ2-1,ASSLAGREGRNEQF